The rows below give T cell receptor beta chains drawn from one sample of a study of beta chain features in type 1 diabetes. Profiling relied on immunoSEQ multiplex PCR, and the TCRdb table lists in-frame clones only, not all of them. Here the sample spans about 360,000 clones, 10% to 15% being singletons. Sequencing used naive CD4+ T cells from blood. The receptors come from a man aged 18 to 35 in good health. The CDR3 runs from the conserved cysteine through the conserved F or W. A D gene is named only where the DNA matches it firmly. Clone size, where shown, is once, few, many, or a class for clones that have expanded.

14	TRBV7-2	TRBD2	TRBJ2-1	few	TGTGCCAGCAGCTCACTAGCGGTTTACAATGAGCAGTTCTTC	CASSSLAVYNEQFF
14	TRBV5-5	NA	TRBJ2-7	NA	TGTGCCAGCAGCTTCGGACAGTTGAAGTACGAGCAGTACTTC	CASSFGQLKYEQYF
14	TRBV28	NA	TRBJ2-3	NA	TGTGCCAGCAGTTTAATCAGGGTGTCAGATACGCAGTATTTT	CASSLIRVSDTQYF
13	TRBV7-3	NA	TRBJ1-1	NA	TGTGCCAGCAGCTTCGGGGGGGTCGCAGGGGCTTTCTTT	CASSFGGVAGAFF
14	TRBV5-4	NA	TRBJ2-7	NA	TGTGCCAGCAGCTTGGGACGGGGAGACTACGAGCAGTACTTC	CASSLGRGDYEQYF
14	TRBV28	TRBD2	TRBJ2-7	NA	TGTGCCAGCAGGGCGGGAGGGAGCTCCTACGAGCAGTACTTC	CASRAGGSSYEQYF
19	TRBV2	TRBD2	TRBJ2-3	few	TGTGCCAGGAAACGGACTAGCGGGGGGACAACCTCTAGCACAGATACGCAGTATTTT	CARKRTSGGTTSSTDTQYF
14	TRBV4-1	NA	TRBJ1-5	NA	TGCGCCAGCAGCCAAGAACGGGGGAATCAGCCCCAGCATTTT	CASSQERGNQPQHF
15	TRBV5-1	NA	TRBJ1-1	few	TGCGCCAGCAGCTTGGGGGGCAGCCAGAACACTGAAGCTTTCTTT	CASSLGGSQNTEAFF
11	TRBV29-1	NA	TRBJ1-2	few	TGCAGCGTTGCAGGAATTTATGGCTACACCTTC	CSVAGIYGYTF
15	TRBV5-1	NA	TRBJ2-1	NA	TGCGCCAGCAGCTTGGGCGGACAAAGCTACAATGAGCAGTTCTTC	CASSLGGQSYNEQFF
14	TRBV27	NA	TRBJ1-4	few	TGTGCCAGCGGAGGGGCTGCAACTAATGAAAAACTGTTTTTT	CASGGAATNEKLFF
17	TRBV7-9	TRBD2	TRBJ2-2	NA	TGTGCCAGCAGCTTAATGCGGGAGGGCCTCGGCACCGGGGAGCTGTTTTTT	CASSLMREGLGTGELFF
14	TRBV9	NA	TRBJ2-7	few	TGTGCCAGCAGCGTGAGGCGGAGCTCCTACGAGCAGTACTTC	CASSVRRSSYEQYF
12	TRBV5-4	TRBD1	TRBJ1-2	NA	TGTGCCAGCAGCTTAGACAGGGAGGATTACACCTTC	CASSLDREDYTF
13	TRBV2	NA	TRBJ2-1	NA	TGTGCCAGCAGGGGGCTTACCTACAATGAGCAGTTCTTC	CASRGLTYNEQFF
14	TRBV5-1	NA	TRBJ2-5	NA	TGCGCCAGCAGCGTCACAGTGACCCAAGAGACCCAGTACTTC	CASSVTVTQETQYF
16	TRBV6-6	TRBD1	TRBJ1-5	NA	TGTGCCAGCAGTTACTCACCGGGACAGGGGGCACCGCCCCAGCATTTT	CASSYSPGQGAPPQHF
13	TRBV29-1	TRBD2	TRBJ2-3	few	TGCAGCGGAAGGACTAGCGGGGGGGATACGCAGTATTTT	CSGRTSGGDTQYF
14	TRBV30	NA	TRBJ1-1	NA	TGTGCCTGGGGCATCTGGGGAGGGCGGACTGAAGCTTTCTTT	CAWGIWGGRTEAFF
14	TRBV30	TRBD1	TRBJ1-1	few	TGTGCCTGGAGTGTACAGGGGGCGAACACTGAAGCTTTCTTT	CAWSVQGANTEAFF
13	TRBV14	TRBD1	TRBJ1-4	NA	TGTGCCAGCAGCCAACAGGGGGTGGGAAAACTGTTTTTT	CASSQQGVGKLFF
11	TRBV20-1	NA	TRBJ2-7	few	TGCAGTGCTAGCGGTGGCTACGAGCAGTACTTC	CSASGGYEQYF
14	TRBV7-2	NA	TRBJ2-4	few	TGTGCCAGCAGCTTAGGGGGGCGCGGAAACATTCAGTACTTC	CASSLGGRGNIQYF
15	TRBV19	NA	TRBJ1-5	NA	TGTGCCAGTAGGACTCAGGGTTCCCGTAATCAGCCCCAGCATTTT	CASRTQGSRNQPQHF
15	TRBV28	TRBD1	TRBJ2-7	NA	TGTGCCAGCGGAACCCCGGGACAGGGCACCTACGAGCAGTACTTC	CASGTPGQGTYEQYF
18	TRBV7-9	NA	TRBJ2-6	NA	TGTGCCAGCAGCCCCACAGGGTACAAAAGCTCTGGGGCCAACGTCCTGACTTTC	CASSPTGYKSSGANVLTF
15	TRBV7-2	NA	TRBJ1-1	NA	TGTGCCAGCAGCCCCCACGGAGGGGAAATATCTGAAGCTTTCTTT	CASSPHGGEISEAFF
12	TRBV7-2	NA	TRBJ2-7	few	TGTGCCAGCAACGGACTCACCTACGAGCAGTACTTC	CASNGLTYEQYF
12	TRBV7-3	NA	TRBJ1-3	NA	TGTGCCAGCAGCTTAGAGGGAGACACCATATATTTT	CASSLEGDTIYF
16	TRBV25-1	TRBD1	TRBJ2-1	few	TGTGCCAGCAGAGGGGACAGGGGGTCACAGTACAATGAGCAGTTCTTC	CASRGDRGSQYNEQFF
12	TRBV30	NA	TRBJ1-2	NA	TGTGCCTGGAGTGTTCAGGGATTTAGCTACACCTTC	CAWSVQGFSYTF
15	TRBV5-4	NA	TRBJ2-6	few	TGTGCCAGCAGCTTTGGCCAATCTGGGGCCAACGTCCTGACTTTC	CASSFGQSGANVLTF
13	TRBV14	NA	TRBJ2-5	NA	TGTGCCAGCAGCCAAGGCGGAGGAGAGACCCAGTACTTC	CASSQGGGETQYF
14	TRBV10-3	TRBD1	TRBJ1-2	few	TGTGCCATCAGGTCCGGGACAGGAGACAATGGCTACACCTTC	CAIRSGTGDNGYTF
13	TRBV29-1	NA	TRBJ1-1	few	TGCAGCGCCGTGCGGGGTTTTGACACTGAAGCTTTCTTT	CSAVRGFDTEAFF
15	TRBV14	TRBD1	TRBJ1-3	NA	TGTGCCAGCAGCCAGGACTGGGACAGAAAAAACACCATATATTTT	CASSQDWDRKNTIYF
14	TRBV29-1	NA	TRBJ1-1	few	TGCAGCGTTGTCGGACAGTATATGAACACTGAAGCTTTCTTT	CSVVGQYMNTEAFF
14	TRBV5-4	TRBD1	TRBJ1-2	NA	TGTGCCAGCCGCCGGGCAGGGGGCTTCTATGGCTACACCTTC	CASRRAGGFYGYTF
15	TRBV5-1	TRBD2	TRBJ2-1	NA	TGCGCCAGCAGCTATCGCGGGAGGGCGGACAATGAGCAGTTCTTC	CASSYRGRADNEQFF
13	TRBV9	NA	TRBJ1-2	NA	TGTGCCAGCGCCCGGGGAGGGAACTATGGCTACACCTTC	CASARGGNYGYTF
14	TRBV7-2	NA	TRBJ1-1	few	TGTGCCAGCAGGTCGAGACAGTATAACACTGAAGCTTTCTTT	CASRSRQYNTEAFF
15	TRBV4-3	NA	TRBJ1-3	few	TGCGCCAGCAGCCCTCTTAGAGAGGCTGGAAACACCATATATTTT	CASSPLREAGNTIYF
11	TRBV7-2	NA	TRBJ1-1	few	TGTGCCAGCAGCGGGGCCCTTGAAGCTTTCTTT	CASSGALEAFF
15	TRBV5-1	NA	TRBJ1-1	NA	TGCGCCAGCAGCATTGGCGGTCGTGAGAACACTGAAGCTTTCTTT	CASSIGGRENTEAFF
12	TRBV30	NA	TRBJ2-7	few	TGTGCCTGGAGTGTTAGAGGGTACGAGCAGTACTTC	CAWSVRGYEQYF
15	TRBV7-2	NA	TRBJ1-1	few	TGTGCCAGCAGCTTATCCTCCACAGCGAACACTGAAGCTTTCTTT	CASSLSSTANTEAFF
16	TRBV6-1	NA	TRBJ1-5	NA	TGTGCCAGCAGTGATAGTGGGGCGGAGACAGGTCAGCCCCAGCATTTT	CASSDSGAETGQPQHF
12	TRBV28	NA	TRBJ1-1	few	TGTGCCAGCAGTCCAAGTCCCGTCGGGGCTTTCTTT	CASSPSPVGAFF
16	TRBV7-2	TRBD2	TRBJ2-7	few	TGTGCCAGCAGCTTAGCTGGCGGGAGCGTAGGTTACGAGCAGTACTTC	CASSLAGGSVGYEQYF
14	TRBV29-1	TRBD2	TRBJ2-1	NA	TGCAGCGTGGGGACTAGCGGTTACTACAATGAGCAGTTCTTC	CSVGTSGYYNEQFF
16	TRBV18	NA	TRBJ1-1	NA	TGTGCCAGCTCACCATCGGGTCCGCCAATAAACACTGAAGCTTTCTTT	CASSPSGPPINTEAFF
16	TRBV9	NA	TRBJ2-6	NA	TGTGCCAGCAGCGTAGAAGGGGGTTTAGGGGCCAACGTCCTGACTTTC	CASSVEGGLGANVLTF
16	TRBV4-2	TRBD1	TRBJ1-2	NA	TGTGCCAGCAGCCCGAGGTCAGGACAGGGACACTATGGCTACACCTTC	CASSPRSGQGHYGYTF
15	TRBV6-5	NA	TRBJ2-2	NA	TGTGCCAGCAGTTACTTTCGGGGTTCCACCGGGGAGCTGTTTTTT	CASSYFRGSTGELFF
17	TRBV19	TRBD2	TRBJ2-1	few	TGTGCCAGTATCGCAAGGGCCGGGACTAGCAGTTACAATGAGCAGTTCTTC	CASIARAGTSSYNEQFF
15	TRBV5-4	TRBD1	TRBJ1-1	NA	TGTGCCAGCAGCTCTAGGGACAGGGGAAACACTGAAGCTTTCTTT	CASSSRDRGNTEAFF
14	TRBV30	NA	TRBJ2-5	NA	TGTGCCTGGAGTTCTGGACTGCTACAAGAGACCCAGTACTTC	CAWSSGLLQETQYF
15	TRBV7-2	TRBD2	TRBJ2-1	NA	TGTGCCAGCAGCTTAGCTTTAGCGGGGGCCTCCGGGCAGTTCTTC	CASSLALAGASGQFF
15	TRBV7-2	TRBD1	TRBJ1-5	few	TGTGCCAGCAGCATGACAGGGATTAATAATCAGCCCCAGCATTTT	CASSMTGINNQPQHF